This TCR beta chain was profiled in a study of T cell responses to AZD1222 COVID-19 vaccine. Study findings and constraints: Along spike, vaccine-associated CD4 TCRs were found throughout, with dominance at 160-218 and 743-854. Nearly half of spike-specific TCRs reportedly target unmutated variant regions. Recipients of two AZD1222 doses showed rising Spike-specific TCR breadth and depth.

On this clone: Antigen: not known.

The CDR3 is 14 amino acids. Germline CDR1 and CDR2: SGHRS and YFSETQ. The ends were cut back, 5 bases at V and 4 bases at J, with 15 bases in the middle. Sequencing was performed with immunoSEQ multiplex PCR; in TCRdb, only in-frame clones are kept and a portion is missing. The sample contains 95,000 to 150,000 clones, 85% to 90% of which appear only once. This sample comprised peripheral blood, obtained on day 0 of AZD1222 vaccination. The rearrangement joins TRBV5-1 to TRBJ2-5; D tentatively reads TRBD1 or TRBD2 (7 bases each). The TCR originated in an adult in good health. CDR3 residues: CASSSGRGGETQYF. The CDR3 DNA is TGCGCCAGCAGTTCCGGCAGGGGGGGAGAGACCCAGTACTTC.